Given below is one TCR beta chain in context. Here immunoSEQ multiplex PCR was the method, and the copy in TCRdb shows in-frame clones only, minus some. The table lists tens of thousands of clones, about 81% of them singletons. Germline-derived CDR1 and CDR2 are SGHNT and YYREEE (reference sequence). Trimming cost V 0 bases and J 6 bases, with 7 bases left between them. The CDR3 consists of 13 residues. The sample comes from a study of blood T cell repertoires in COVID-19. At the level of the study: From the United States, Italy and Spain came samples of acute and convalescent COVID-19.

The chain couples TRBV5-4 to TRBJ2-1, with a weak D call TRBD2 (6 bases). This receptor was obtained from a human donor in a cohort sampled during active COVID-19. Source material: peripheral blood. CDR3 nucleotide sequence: TGTGCCAGCAGCTTGGGGGAGGTCAATGAGCAGTTCTTC. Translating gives CASSLGEVNEQFF.